These T cell receptor beta chains were read from a single sample in a study of control samples from healthy donors and cancer patients. Assay used: immunoSEQ multiplex PCR; TCRdb lists only in-frame clones, some missing. The sample lists roughly 370,000 clones; roughly 90% were seen once. Sequencing input: PBMCs. These receptors were collected from a man aged 35 to 55 with head and neck cancer. CDR3s include the opening cysteine and the closing phenylalanine or tryptophan.

>TRBV6-5
CASSPDRAQPQHF
>TRBV7-3
CASSPQTGGNTEAFF
>TRBV13
CASSSGTEANYGYTF
>TRBV5-5
CASSPGLAGGPGTGELFF
>TRBV11-2
CASSSPPRQYF
>TRBV30
CAWSGTEPNEKLFF
>TRBV15
CATSTGGSGANVLTF
>TRBV5-1
CASSLQDTDTQYF
>TRBV15
CATSSRQGMFDEQYF
>TRBV20-1
CSASLPAGGTDTQYF
>TRBV2
CASTIGRVNTEAFF
>TRBV28
CASSPPTGRLFF
>TRBV28
CASSRLIQAAHGYTF
>TRBV7-2
CASSLGQGNYGYTF
>TRBV28
CASSSFPPRVHGYTF
>TRBV19
CAASGVGTTNEKLFF
>TRBV6-5
CASSYSGPYNSPLHF
>TRBV13
CASSYTRDPLAKNIQYF
>TRBV11-2
CASSPEAGAYNEQFF
>TRBV7-3
CASSLMGLGGYTF
>TRBV4-1
CASSPVKGALEQYF
>TRBV18
CASSPELITNSPLHF
>TRBV5-1
CASSLAPRGNDIGGTEAFF
>TRBV4-1
CASSQEGLAPEPGELFF
>TRBV10-3
CAISELGQRNSYEQYF
>TRBV25-1
CASRSKVAEAFF
>TRBV27
CASSPFGGLGTEAFF
>TRBV4-3
CASSQRMGPHTGELFF
>TRBV2
CASSERTGANVLTF
>TRBV6-5
CASRDRSNQPQHF
>TRBV25-1
CATSRWVANQPQHF
>TRBV4-2
CASSQDLAYGSQETQYF